A single sample is the source of the 23 T cell receptor beta chains below, sequenced in a study of T cell repertoires in cytomegalovirus infection. MiXCR, applied by TCRdb to the reads, yields one record per CDR3 protein. This sample has 200,000 to 250,000 distinct CDR3 sequences, with roughly 12% found just once. Sequencing was done on a sample of PBMCs. The receptors here all came from a human donor in good health (CMV status not recorded). Some clones in this sample may be carry-over from other donors' samples.

In its sample, this clonotype was seen once. It may be a read error: a sequence one base away is much more abundant. This chain links TRBV27 with TRBJ2-7; D call uncertain. The CDR3 sequence is 15 residues long. Germline CDR1 is MNHEY and CDR2 is SMNVEV (reference sequence). The CDR3 region is CVSSLRRPSSYEQYF. The DNA for the CDR3 is TGTGTCAGCAGTTTGAGGCGTCCTAGCTCCTACGAGCAGTACTTC.

V and J are TRBV19 and TRBJ1-1, with D possibly being TRBD1 (6 bases). CDR1 is LNHDA and CDR2 is SQIVND in the germline V gene (reference sequence). Trimming left V 8 bases short and J 0 bases short, with 13 bases between. The CDR3 is 14 residues long. The CDR3 DNA reads TGTGCCAGTTCCAGGGGAGGCATGAACACTGAAGCTTTCTTT. It encodes CASSRGGMNTEAFF.

This rearrangement joins TRBV5-1 to TRBJ1-1, with D maybe TRBD1 (5 bases). Trimming pared 0 bases from V and 8 bases from J, leaving 11 bases between. Germline CDR1 and CDR2: SGHRS and YFSETQ. The CDR3 covers 13 residues. The CDR3 loop is CASSLGDQGEAFF. CDR3 in DNA: TGCGCCAGCAGCTTGGGGGATCAGGGAGAAGCTTTCTTT.

The chain joins TRBV7-3 to TRBJ2-5, with D maybe TRBD2 (6 bases). Germline assignment: CDR1 SGHTA and CDR2 FQGTGA. V lost 2 bases, J lost 7 bases, and 14 bases lay in between. CDR3 length equals 14 residues. The CDR3 sequence: CASSLSRETGTQYF. The CDR3 DNA follows: TGTGCCAGCAGCTTATCCCGGGAGACGGGGACCCAGTACTTC.

This clonotype was observed many times. V gene TRBV7-2 combines with J gene TRBJ1-2, with D unclear. The V gene's germline CDR1 is SGHTA and CDR2 FQGNSA. V lost 5 bases and J 6 bases, leaving 13 bases between the germline ends. The CDR3 loop spans 13 amino acids. Here the CDR3 reads CASSPAGNDGYTF. The CDR3 nucleotides are TGTGCCAGCAGCCCAGCAGGCAATGATGGCTACACCTTC. Full variable domain (missing parts from reference TRBV7-2 and TRBJ1-2): GAGVSQSPSNKVTEKGKDVELRCDPISGHTALYWYRQSLGQGLEFLIYFQGNSAPDKSGLPSDRFSAERTGGSVSTLTIQRTQQEDSAVYLCASSPAGNDGYTFGSGTRLTVV.

Many counts were recorded for this clonotype. The chain recombines TRBV28 with TRBJ1-6; possible D gene TRBD1, 6 bases. CDR1 and CDR2 from the germline V gene are MDHEN and SYDVKM. Trimming took 6 bases from V and 10 from J, leaving 19 bases between them. CDR3 length: 15 amino acids. CDR3 sequence: CASRTADRLGSPLHF. The CDR3 DNA reads as TGTGCCAGCAGGACCGCGGACAGACTCGGATCACCCCTCCACTTT.

V and J are TRBV29-1 and TRBJ2-1; 15 bases align to TRBD2. Germline V gene sequence: CDR1 SQVTM, CDR2 ANQGSEA. Germline trimming cut 8 bases from V and 7 bases from J; bases unmatched to any gene: 3. The CDR3 is made up of 13 amino acids. The CDR3 DNA reads as TGCAGCACGGGACTAGCGGGAGGAAATGAGCAGTTCTTC. It is translated as CSTGLAGGNEQFF.

The rearrangement uses TRBV3-1 and TRBJ1-2; a possible D gene is TRBD1 (5 bases). V was shortened by 0 bases and J by 10 bases, with 15 bases between the two germline ends. Germline values: CDR1 LGHDT, CDR2 YNNKEL (reference sequence). CDR3 length: 14 amino acids. The CDR3 reads CASSQDPGQGPYTF. CDR3 bases: TGTGCCAGCAGCCAAGATCCGGGTCAGGGTCCCTACACCTTC.

The chain recombines TRBV5-1 with TRBJ2-2; 7 bases match TRBD1. After removal of 2 bases from V and 4 bases from J, the junction contained 14 bases not matched to a gene. CDR3 length: 18 amino acids. CDR1 and CDR2 from the germline V gene are SGHRS and YFSETQ. DNA of the CDR3: TGCGCCAGCAGCTTACCTCGAAGGGACAGCCAGAGCACCGGGGAGCTGTTTTTT. Protein sequence: CASSLPRRDSQSTGELFF.

This clonotype was counted only a few times. The rearrangement joins TRBV29-1 to TRBJ2-7; D is ambiguous. Germline-derived CDR1 and CDR2 are SQVTM and ANQGSEA. V was shortened by 4 bases and J by 6 bases, with 16 bases between the two germline ends. The CDR3 is 13 amino acids. The CDR3 DNA follows: TGCAGCGTTGTGGAAGGAGAGTCTCGCGAGCAGTACTTC. Its protein product is CSVVEGESREQYF.

The chain joins TRBV28 to TRBJ2-1, with 9 nucleotides matching TRBD1. The V and J ends lost 8 bases and 5 bases, in that order; junction bases with no gene match: 7. Looked up from germline, CDR1 is MDHEN and CDR2 is SYDVKM. The CDR3 runs to 14 residues. The CDR3 nucleotides read TGTGCCAGCGTTCGGGACAGGGCCCACAATGAGCAGTTCTTC. It translates to CASVRDRAHNEQFF.

This clonotype was observed a handful of times. This CDR3 reads CASSQGSGGRVGTDTQYF. As DNA, the CDR3 is TGCGCCAGCAGCCAAGGGTCGGGCGGGAGAGTAGGCACAGATACGCAGTATTTT. V gene TRBV4-1 combines with J gene TRBJ2-3; TRBD2 matches at 7 bases. The CDR3 consists of 18 residues. V shed 1 base, J shed 1 base, and the junction held 11 bases outside the gene matches. Germline CDR1 is MGHRA and CDR2 is YSYEKL.

The V gene is TRBV12-3 or TRBV12-4, the J gene TRBJ1-5, with D possibly being TRBD1 (5 bases). This CDR3 region has 14 residues. V was cut by 3 bases and J by 6 bases, with 12 bases left in between. The CDR3 nucleotides read TGTGCCAGCAGTTTGAAGGGAGGGGTTCAGCCCCAGCATTTT. Translation gives CASSLKGGVQPQHF.

There are a few counts of this clonotype. This chain connects TRBV6-2 or TRBV6-3 to TRBJ2-5; TRBD2 agrees at 7 bases. Unmatched junction bases numbered 8, after V lost 6 bases and J lost 1 base. The CDR3 is 15 residues long. Germline V gene data show CDR1 as MNHEY and CDR2 as SVGEGT. This CDR3 reads CASSRGTTVQETQYF. The CDR3 nucleotides read TGTGCCAGCAGCAGAGGGACTACCGTCCAAGAGACCCAGTACTTC.

This clonotype has a count of ten or more. This chain links TRBV7-2 with TRBJ1-6; a weak D match, TRBD1 (6 bases). The CDR3 length is 19 residues. Trimming pared 1 base from V and 0 bases from J, leaving 16 bases between. Per the germline V gene, CDR1 is SGHTA and CDR2 is FQGNSA. The CDR3 DNA follows: TGTGCCAGCAGCTTAGGGGGGCCAGGACGGCTCTCCTATAATTCACCCCTCCACTTT. Translating it yields CASSLGGPGRLSYNSPLHF.

The chain recombines TRBV2 with TRBJ2-2; D is uncertain. Trimming took off 5 bases at V and 5 bases at J, with 9 bases between the two ends. This CDR3 has 13 amino acids. The germline CDR1 and CDR2 sequences are SNHLY and FYNNEI. The CDR3 sequence: CASSPSETGELFF. The DNA of the CDR3 is TGTGCCAGCAGTCCTAGTGAGACCGGGGAGCTGTTTTTT.

This clonotype was seen repeatedly, ten times or more. The chain is built from TRBV7-2 and TRBJ1-2; 10 bases match TRBD1. V lost 3 bases and J lost 8; bases outside the gene matches: 9. Looked up from germline, CDR1 is SGHTA and CDR2 is FQGNSA. The CDR3 has 15 residues. The CDR3 bases are TGTGCCAGCAGCTTCTTCACCGGGACAGGGGAAGGCTACACCTTC. Its translation is CASSFFTGTGEGYTF.

V usage is TRBV19 and J usage is TRBJ2-2; 9 nucleotides agree with TRBD1. Losses at the gene ends were 5 bases for V and 5 bases for J; bases not matched to a gene: 6. The CDR3 extends over 15 amino acids. Germline V CDR1 and CDR2: LNHDA, SQIVND (reference sequence). CDR3: CASSVDRGGTGELFF. The CDR3 DNA follows: TGTGCCAGTAGTGTGGACAGGGGAGGGACCGGGGAGCTGTTTTTT.

This clonotype came up many times. The rearrangement joins TRBV2 to TRBJ2-7, with 9 bases identical to TRBD2. The CDR3 has 15 residues. The V gene end was trimmed by 6 bases and the J gene end by 5 bases; junction bases not matched to a gene: 11. Germline V gene sequence: CDR1 SNHLY, CDR2 FYNNEI. CDR3 nucleotide sequence: TGTGCCAGCAGGAAGATGGCGCGGGAGGGTGACGAGCAGTACTTC. Its protein is CASRKMAREGDEQYF.

The sample holds many counts of this clonotype. The chain couples TRBV7-2 to TRBJ1-4; 9 bases are a match to TRBD1. CDR1 and CDR2 from the germline V gene are SGHTA and FQGNSA. The CDR3 is 15 residues long. The V segment lost 5 bases and the J segment 6 bases; nucleotides outside the gene matches: 7. This CDR3 reads CASSEGTGKDEKLFF. Here the CDR3 DNA reads TGTGCCAGCAGCGAAGGGACAGGGAAGGATGAAAAACTGTTTTTT.

CDR3 DNA sequence: TGTGCCAGTCAGCAGGCCGGAGGCAATCAGCCCCAGCATTTT. Its protein is CASQQAGGNQPQHF. This chain links TRBV6-6 with TRBJ1-5, with D hard to call. Trimming stripped 9 bases from V and 2 bases from J, with 14 bases between. The CDR3 runs to 14 residues. CDR1 is MNHNY and CDR2 is SVGAGI in the germline V gene (reference sequence).

This clonotype was observed at least ten times. The gene calls are TRBV19 and TRBJ2-3; 7 bases fit TRBD2. The CDR3 is made up of 16 amino acids. Germline values: CDR1 LNHDA, CDR2 SQIVND (reference sequence). J gave up 5 bases and V 3 bases, and 11 bases lay outside the gene matches. CDR3 loop: CASSMDPLARGDTQYF. Here the CDR3 DNA reads TGTGCCAGTAGTATGGACCCACTAGCGCGGGGAGATACGCAGTATTTT.

This clonotype was seen many times. V gene TRBV6-6 combines with J gene TRBJ1-2; 9 positions agree with TRBD1. Germline assignment: CDR1 MNHNY and CDR2 SVGAGI (reference sequence). After removal of 0 bases from V and 5 bases from J, the junction contained 10 bases not matched to a gene. The CDR3 runs to 17 residues. CDR3 protein: CASSYSMRGQGPYGYTF. Written as DNA, the CDR3 is TGTGCCAGCAGTTACTCGATGAGGGGACAGGGCCCATATGGCTACACCTTC.